The clone carrying this TCR delta chain was counted a few times. A clone one base away is much larger, so this may be a read error. CDR1 and CDR2 from the germline V gene are GEAIGNYY and EKD. The CDR3 length is 16 residues. TCRdb reanalysed the PCR reads with CATT. The sample records over a thousand delta-chain clones, around 41% being singletons. The sample belongs to a study of human gamma delta and Vdelta1 T cells. This chain connects TRDV2 to TRDJ1, with 7 positions matching TRDD3. The receptor was isolated from a human donor in good health. Sequenced material: Vdelta1 gamma-delta T cells from blood. CDR3 amino acids: CARDRGILEYTDKLIF. CDR3 in DNA: TGTGCCCGTGACAGAGGGATACTCGAGTACACCGATAAACTCATCTTT.